The present entry profiles one T cell receptor beta chain with its context. Its antigen is undetermined. The sample comes from a study of cytomegalovirus exposure and HLA in healthy donors. Study findings and constraints: Other equally common chains were less clonally expanded than HLA-associated TCR beta chains, a later analysis showed. Follow-up analysis later connected one missense variant in DCLRE1C with trimming of TCR beta V- and J-genes.

The CDR3 contains 17 residues. Germline V gene lookup returns CDR1 SGHTA and CDR2 FQGNSA. V was clipped by 4 bases and J by 6 bases; unmatched bases: 7. Both 60 Vbeta primers and 13 Jbeta primers went into the PCR. Assay used: immunoSEQ multiplex PCR; TCRdb lists only in-frame clones, some missing. The table lists about 150,000 clones, roughly 83% of them singletons. Sequenced input: PBMCs. The V and J genes are TRBV7-2 and TRBJ2-2, with 14 bases matching TRBD2. The receptor was isolated from a man between 40 and 49 years old in good health and CMV-seronegative. CDR3 DNA sequence: TGTGCCAGCAGCTCACGCAGGACTAGCGGGGGGCCCGGGGAGCTGTTTTTT. Translation gives CASSSRRTSGGPGELFF.